These T cell receptor beta chains were read from a single sample in a study of blood T cell repertoires in COVID-19. TCRdb's table, derived via immunoSEQ multiplex PCR, lists solely in-frame clones and lacks some. The sample has 300,000 to 400,000 clones; over 75% are singletons. Sequencing was carried out using peripheral blood. These receptor sequences come from a woman in her 50s who had recovered from COVID-19. The CDR3 runs from the conserved cysteine through the conserved F or W. The D gene is left open where the match is weak. Rows may omit the clone size; those that give it use once, few, many or a size class.

TRBJ1-3 TRBV6-5 . . TGTGCCAGCAGCTATGACAGTGGAAACACCATATATTTT CASSYDSGNTIYF
TRBJ2-1 TRBV11-2 . . TGTGCCAGCAGCTTAGAGGTCAGCTCCTACAATGAGCAGTTCTTC CASSLEVSSYNEQFF
TRBJ1-1 TRBV10-3 once . TGTGCCATCAGTGAGTCGGCAGCCAGGGCCTCGAACACTGAAGCTTTCTTT CAISESAARASNTEAFF
TRBJ2-3 TRBV28 . TRBD2 TGTGCCAGCGGAAGCGGGGACACAGATACGCAGTATTTT CASGSGDTDTQYF
TRBJ1-2 TRBV28 . . TGTGCCAGCAGTTCCCTTCGGTATAACTATGGCTACACCTTC CASSSLRYNYGYTF
TRBJ1-5 TRBV19 . TRBD1 TGTGCCAGTCGACAGGGGAGATCAGTAAGCAATCAGCCCCAGCATTTT CASRQGRSVSNQPQHF
TRBJ2-3 TRBV7-9 . TRBD2 TGTGCCAGCAGCGTCGGACTAGCGGCAGATACGCAGTATTTT CASSVGLAADTQYF
TRBJ2-1 TRBV18 . TRBD1 TGTGCCAGCTCAGCCGCGCCGGGACAGGGAAACAATGAGCAGTTCTTC CASSAAPGQGNNEQFF
TRBJ1-1 TRBV4-1 . . TGCGCCAGCAGCCAGGGGGGGCGGGGAGGCACTGAAGCTTTCTTT CASSQGGRGGTEAFF
TRBJ1-4 TRBV11-2 . TRBD1 TGTGCCAGCAGCGAGGGGACAGGACGTGAAAAACTGTTTTTT CASSEGTGREKLFF
TRBJ1-3 TRBV7-9 . . TGTGCCAGCAGCTTACTTTCGTGGGGAGTCAACACCATATATTTT CASSLLSWGVNTIYF
TRBJ2-7 TRBV6-6 . TRBD2 TGTGCCAGCAGTCAATACAGGGTTGCTAGCGGGAGGGACGAGCAGTACTTC CASSQYRVASGRDEQYF
TRBJ2-5 TRBV28 . TRBD2 TGTGCCAGCACTTTAGCGGGAGCCCGCGGGTCCCAGTACTTC CASTLAGARGSQYF
TRBJ2-5 TRBV28 . . TGTGCCAGCAGTTCCCCCCTGACCCAGTACTTC CASSSPLTQYF
TRBJ2-2 TRBV18 . TRBD2 TGTGCCAGCTCACCAGGGACTAGGACCGGGGAGCTGTTTTTT CASSPGTRTGELFF
TRBJ2-1 TRBV5-4 . . TGTGCCAGCAGCTCAGGACTGGGGAATGAGCAGTTCTTC CASSSGLGNEQFF
TRBJ2-5 TRBV5-1 . . TGCGCCAGCAGCCCCTGGGGAGGCCAAGAGACCCAGTACTTC CASSPWGGQETQYF
TRBJ2-1 TRBV5-1 . TRBD1 TGCGCCAGCAGCTTGGTTGTGGGACAGGGCAATGAGCAGTTCTTC CASSLVVGQGNEQFF
TRBJ1-1 TRBV6-5 . . TGTGCCAGCAGTTATCCGGAGCTGAACACTGAAGCTTTCTTT CASSYPELNTEAFF
TRBJ2-7 TRBV13 . . TGTGCCAGCAGCTTACCCCCGACGAGGGCAGGGGCCTACGAGCAGTACTTC CASSLPPTRAGAYEQYF
TRBJ2-1 TRBV4-1 . TRBD2 TGCGCCAGCAGCCAAGTAGCGGGAGGGCGGGATGAGCAGTTCTTC CASSQVAGGRDEQFF
TRBJ2-1 TRBV30 . . TGTGCCTGGACACGGGACTCCCTATACAATGAGCAGTTCTTC CAWTRDSLYNEQFF
TRBJ1-1 TRBV18 . . TGTGCCAGCTCAGTGAGGAACCGGGGGGAAGCTTTCTTT CASSVRNRGEAFF
TRBJ1-6 TRBV5-6 . . TGTGCCAGCAGCCCTATTAACAATTCACCCCTCCACTTT CASSPINNSPLHF
TRBJ1-1 TRBV7-2 . . TGTGCCAGCAGCCCGGCGAGAGGGAACACTGAAGCTTTCTTT CASSPARGNTEAFF
TRBJ1-2 TRBV29-1 few . TGCAGCGTTGTCATACAGGGCAGATACTATGGCTACACCTTC CSVVIQGRYYGYTF